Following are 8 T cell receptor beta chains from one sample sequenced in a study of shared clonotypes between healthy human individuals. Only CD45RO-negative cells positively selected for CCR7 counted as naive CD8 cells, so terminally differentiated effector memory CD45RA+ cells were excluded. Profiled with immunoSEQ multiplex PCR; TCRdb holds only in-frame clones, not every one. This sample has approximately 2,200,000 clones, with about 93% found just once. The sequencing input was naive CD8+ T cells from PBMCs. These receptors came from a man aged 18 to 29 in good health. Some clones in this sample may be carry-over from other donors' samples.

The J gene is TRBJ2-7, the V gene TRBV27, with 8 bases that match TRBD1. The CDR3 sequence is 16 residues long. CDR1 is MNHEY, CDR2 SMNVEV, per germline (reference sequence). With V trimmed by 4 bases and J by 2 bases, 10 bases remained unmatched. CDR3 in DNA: TGTGCCAGCAGTTCCCCAACGGGACAGGCCACCTACGAGCAGTACTTC. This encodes CASSSPTGQATYEQYF.

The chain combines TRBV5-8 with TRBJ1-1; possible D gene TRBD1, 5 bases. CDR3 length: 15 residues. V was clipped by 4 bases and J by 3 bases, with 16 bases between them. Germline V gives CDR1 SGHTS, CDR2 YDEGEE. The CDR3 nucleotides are TGTGCCAGCAGCCCAAACCCCGGGACCGACACTGAAGCTTTCTTT. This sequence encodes CASSPNPGTDTEAFF.

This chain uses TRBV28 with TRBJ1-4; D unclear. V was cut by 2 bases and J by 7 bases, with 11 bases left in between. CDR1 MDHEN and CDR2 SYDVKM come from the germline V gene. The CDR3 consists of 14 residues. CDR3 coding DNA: TGTGCCAGCAGTTTAGGTGGTGGCGGTGAAAAACTGTTTTTT. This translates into CASSLGGGGEKLFF.

The CDR3 sequence is CASSYQEQYF. DNA for the CDR3: TGTGCCAGCAGTTATCAGGAGCAGTACTTC. The J gene is TRBJ2-7, the V gene TRBV28; no firm D call. The CDR3 length is 10 residues. CDR1 is MDHEN and CDR2 is SYDVKM in the germline V gene. V lost 4 bases and J lost 7, with 5 bases in between.

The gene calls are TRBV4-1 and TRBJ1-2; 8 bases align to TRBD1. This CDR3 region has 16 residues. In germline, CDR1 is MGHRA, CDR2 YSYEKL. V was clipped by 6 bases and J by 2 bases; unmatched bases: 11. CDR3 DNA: TGCGCCAGCAGTCTGGACAGGGTGAGTCCCAACTATGGCTACACCTTC. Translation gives CASSLDRVSPNYGYTF.

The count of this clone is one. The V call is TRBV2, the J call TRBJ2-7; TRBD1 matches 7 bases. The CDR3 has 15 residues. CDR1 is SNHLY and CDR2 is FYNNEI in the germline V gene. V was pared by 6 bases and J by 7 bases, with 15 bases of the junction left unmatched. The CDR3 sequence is CASRINRGPRWEQYF. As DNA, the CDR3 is TGTGCCAGCAGGATTAACAGGGGACCCCGTTGGGAGCAGTACTTC.

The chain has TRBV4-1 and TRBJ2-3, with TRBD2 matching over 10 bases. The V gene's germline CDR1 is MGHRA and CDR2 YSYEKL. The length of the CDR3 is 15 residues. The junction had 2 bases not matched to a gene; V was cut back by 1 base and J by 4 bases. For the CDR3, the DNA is TGCGCCAGCAGCCAAGGTGGACTAGCGGCAGATACGCAGTATTTT. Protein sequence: CASSQGGLAADTQYF.

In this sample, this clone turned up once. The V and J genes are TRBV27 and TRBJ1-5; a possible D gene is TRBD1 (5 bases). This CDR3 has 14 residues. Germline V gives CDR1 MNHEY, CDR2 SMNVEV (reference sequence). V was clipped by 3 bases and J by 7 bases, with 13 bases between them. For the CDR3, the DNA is TGTGCCAGCAGTTTTTTCGGGGGTGGACAGCCCCAGCATTTT. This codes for CASSFFGGGQPQHF.